A selection of T cell receptor beta chains follows, all from one sample in a study of T-cell memory formation after mild COVID-19. MiXCR was run by TCRdb on the 5' RACE reads, yielding one entry per CDR3 protein. The sample holds hundreds of thousands of distinct CDR3 sequences, 15% seen once. Sequencing used PBMCs or a T cell subset sorted from them (not recorded which). These receptors were collected from an adult woman who had mild COVID-19 (a few samples of this study predate the infection). Cell type and time point are not known. CDR3s include the opening cysteine and the closing phenylalanine or tryptophan. D genes are given only for firm matches. Size values are once, few and many counts, or a class for expanded clones, and some rows have none.

>-|TRBJ1-5|TRBD1|TRBV29-1
TGCAGCGTTGAAGTGCCCAGGGGGAAACTTTATCAGCCCCAGCATTTT
CSVEVPRGKLYQPQHF
>few|TRBJ2-2|-|TRBV5-1
TGCGCCAGCAGCTTGGGCAGGAACACCGGGGAGCTGTTTTTT
CASSLGRNTGELFF
>-|TRBJ2-3|TRBD1|TRBV5-1
TGCGCCAGCACCTACCCCAGCCGAGGGGGCAGCACAGATACGCAGTATTTT
CASTYPSRGGSTDTQYF
>few|TRBJ2-7|TRBD1|TRBV27
TGTGCCAGCAGTTCCAACCGGGACAGTCTACGAGGACAGTACTTC
CASSSNRDSLRGQYF
>-|TRBJ2-6|TRBD1|TRBV5-1
TGCGCCAGCAGCTTTGGTACCGACAGGGCTGGGGCCAACGTCCTGACTTTC
CASSFGTDRAGANVLTF
>many|TRBJ2-5|-|TRBV4-1
TGCGCCAGCAGCGGGCGCCGATCCCGGGACGTCTACTTC
CASSGRRSRDVYF
>-|TRBJ1-5|-|TRBV20-1
TGCAGTGCTAGAGGGGGCAATCAGCCCCAGCATTTT
CSARGGNQPQHF
>-|TRBJ2-5|-|TRBV2
TGTGCCAGCAGTGCAGCAGGCGGGCCTCAAGAGACCCAGTACTTC
CASSAAGGPQETQYF
>few|TRBJ2-3|-|TRBV2
TGTGCCAGCAGTGAAATTCGGGGAGATACGCAGTATTTT
CASSEIRGDTQYF
>-|TRBJ2-2|TRBD1|TRBV27
TGTGCCAGCAGGCACTTGGGACAGGGTTTCACCGGGGAGCTGTTTTTT
CASRHLGQGFTGELFF
>-|TRBJ1-2|-|TRBV20-1
TGCAGTGCTAGAGAGGCGGGGGACGCTGCAAACTATGGCTACACCTTC
CSAREAGDAANYGYTF
>many|TRBJ2-1|-|TRBV7-7
TGTGCTAGCAGCACCCCCCATGAGCAGTTCTTC
CASSTPHEQFF
>-|TRBJ2-2|-|TRBV6-1
TGTGCCAGCAGTGAACCATACCTCCAACCCGGCAGGGCGAACACCGGGGAGCTGTTTTTT
CASSEPYLQPGRANTGELFF
>-|TRBJ2-1|-|TRBV6-6
TGTGCCAGCAGTACCACCGGCAGGTCCTCCTACAATGAGCAGTTCTTC
CASSTTGRSSYNEQFF
>-|TRBJ1-2|TRBD1|TRBV6-5
TGTGCCAGCAGAAAAACGGGGGGGACAGGGCGAGTTAACTATGGCTACACCTTC
CASRKTGGTGRVNYGYTF
>few|TRBJ1-2|-|TRBV6-6
TGTGCCAGCAGTCCCCCGCCCAGCACGACGTACTATGGCTACACCTTC
CASSPPPSTTYYGYTF
>many|TRBJ2-2|-|TRBV9
TGTGCCAGCAGCCTTTCCTCCAGGGTGGACACCGGGGAGCTGTTTTTT
CASSLSSRVDTGELFF
>-|TRBJ2-1|TRBD1|TRBV5-1
TGCGCCAGCAGCTTTGGACAGGGGGCCGGCAATGAGCAGTTCTTC
CASSFGQGAGNEQFF
>-|TRBJ2-1|TRBD1|TRBV2
TGTGCCAGCAGAGCGGACAGGGTGAGCTCCTACAATGAGCAGTTCTTC
CASRADRVSSYNEQFF
>few|TRBJ1-1|-|TRBV12-3/TRBV12-4
TGTGCCAGCAGGGAGAAAGGGGGAAGAGTGAACACTGAAGCTTTCTTT
CASREKGGRVNTEAFF
>-|TRBJ2-3|TRBD2|TRBV3-1
TGTGCCAGCAGTCCGACTAGCGGCAGAGATACGCAGTATTTT
CASSPTSGRDTQYF
>-|TRBJ2-2|TRBD1|TRBV15
TGTGCCACCCTGGACAGGCCAAGCGGGGAGCTGTTTTTT
CATLDRPSGELFF
>few|TRBJ1-3|-|TRBV9
TGTGCCAGCAGCGTAGAAGGGGCCTACTCTGGAAACACCATATATTTT
CASSVEGAYSGNTIYF
>-|TRBJ1-4|TRBD1|TRBV4-3
TGCGCCAGCAGCCAAGATGAAGCCAGGGGGCCGGATTGGTATGAAAAACTGTTTTTT
CASSQDEARGPDWYEKLFF
>-|TRBJ2-5|-|TRBV6-1
TGTGCCAGCAGTGAATCGGCCAACACTCAAGAGACCCAGTACTTC
CASSESANTQETQYF
>-|TRBJ1-5|-|TRBV12-3/TRBV12-4
TGTGCCAGCAGTTTAGTAAGCAAATCGGGCAATCAGCCCCAGCATTTT
CASSLVSKSGNQPQHF
>many|TRBJ2-1|-|TRBV7-2
TGTGCCAGCAGCTTACTCCCGGAGCTATGGGAGCAGTTCTTC
CASSLLPELWEQFF
>many|TRBJ2-1|TRBD1|TRBV5-1
TGCGCCAGCAGCTTGGGGACAGGAGCCTCCAATGAGCAGTTCTTC
CASSLGTGASNEQFF
>-|TRBJ2-7|-|TRBV6-2/TRBV6-3
TGTGCCAGCAGTTACTTTTTTCGACACGAGCAGTACTTC
CASSYFFRHEQYF
>-|TRBJ1-4|-|TRBV12-3/TRBV12-4
TGTGCCAGCAGTTTAGCCCCCCCGCGAACTAATGAAAAACTGTTTTTT
CASSLAPPRTNEKLFF
>-|TRBJ2-7|TRBD1|TRBV6-2/TRBV6-3
TGTGCCAGCAGTTCCTGGACAGGGGCCCACGAGCAGTACTTC
CASSSWTGAHEQYF
>few|TRBJ2-7|TRBD1|TRBV27
TGTGCCAGCAGTTTTCTCCGGGACAGGAGATACGAGCAGTACTTC
CASSFLRDRRYEQYF
>-|TRBJ1-1|-|TRBV29-1
TGCAGCGTTGGATCGGGCAGGGGGAACACTGAAGCTTTCTTT
CSVGSGRGNTEAFF
>many|TRBJ2-4|TRBD1|TRBV27
TGTGCCAGCAGTCTCAGACAGGGAAGGGCCAAAAACATTCAGTACTTC
CASSLRQGRAKNIQYF
>-|TRBJ2-7|-|TRBV20-1
TGCAGTGCGAAGACTTCCCCCTACGAGCAGTACTTC
CSAKTSPYEQYF
>few|TRBJ1-6|TRBD1|TRBV2
TGTGCCAGCACACCCTTGGGACAGCAGCAGTCACCCCTCCACTTT
CASTPLGQQQSPLHF
>few|TRBJ2-7|-|TRBV25-1
TGTGCCAGCAGTGGGTTGACGAGCTCCTACGAGCAGTACTTC
CASSGLTSSYEQYF
>many|TRBJ1-1|-|TRBV7-8
TGTGCCAGCAGCTTAGCCCGGGAAAGGATGAACACTGAAGCTTTCTTT
CASSLARERMNTEAFF
>many|TRBJ1-4|-|TRBV6-5
TGTGCCAGCAGTCCTGGACGGATTAATGAAAAACTGTTTTTT
CASSPGRINEKLFF
>many|TRBJ2-4|-|TRBV4-3
TGCGCCAGCAGCCAAGACGAAAGAGGGTTTGGCATTCAGTACTTC
CASSQDERGFGIQYF